This TCR beta chain was identified in a study of technical replicates of blood from a few donors. This clone appeared a single time. One end of the junction varies from germline; a read error may be responsible. The table came from immunoSEQ multiplex PCR; TCRdb's copy has only in-frame clones and leaves some out. Among nearly 70,000 clones, roughly 93% were seen once, and the ten largest hold approximately 0.38%. CDR3 length equals 15 residues. Germline V lookup: CDR1 SGHTA, CDR2 FQGNSA. This chain links TRBV7-2 with TRBJ2-1; D unresolved. This receptor was obtained from a human donor in good health. Sample: T cells isolated from PBMCs. The chain's CDR3 is CASSLGVVGHNEQFF. The CDR3 nucleotides read TGTGCCAGCAGTTTAGGAGTGGTTGGGCACAATGAGCAGTTCTTC.